This TCR beta chain emerged from a study of early T cells in non-severe SARS-CoV-2 infection. TCRdb re-called the 5' RACE reads with MiXCR, one entry per CDR3 protein. The sample gives around 82,000 distinct CDR3 sequences, about 15% of which show up once; approximately 0.5% is in the top ten. This CDR3 region has 15 residues. With 6 bases removed from V and 1 base from J, the gap between germline ends came to 15 bases. The germline V gene encodes CDR1 MNHNY and CDR2 SVGAGI (reference sequence). The V and J genes are TRBV6-6 and TRBJ1-1, with a weak D call TRBD1 (5 bases). This TCR was recovered from an adult who was a healthcare worker with PCR-confirmed SARS-CoV-2 infection or an uninfected control (not recorded which). The sequencing sample was made of whole blood. CDR3 nucleotides: TGTGCCAGCAGCGGGACCTATAACGCGAACACTGAAGCTTTCTTT. Amino acids: CASSGTYNANTEAFF.